The source of this TCR beta chain is a study of T cell responses to AZD1222 COVID-19 vaccine. The data were produced by immunoSEQ multiplex PCR, yet TCRdb's version contains in-frame clones alone and is incomplete. The sample lists 240,000 or so clones; over 85% were seen once. The V gene's germline CDR1 is MGHRA and CDR2 YSYEKL. CDR3 size: 13 residues. The germline V and J ends were trimmed by 1 base and 4 bases, with 7 bases remaining between them. The rearrangement joins TRBV4-1 to TRBJ1-1, with D unclear. The sequence was obtained from an adult in good health. The sample here was peripheral blood, taken on day 0 of AZD1222 vaccination. The CDR3 region has the DNA TGCGCCAGCAGCCAAGGCTGGGGCACTGAAGCTTTCTTT. Its protein is CASSQGWGTEAFF.